This T cell receptor (beta chain) was sequenced during a study of blood T cells in healthy people across ages. For the study at large: The capture of about one barcoded beta molecule per two T cells was achieved by template switching.

Study-level points and caveats: CMV status of donors was unknown, possibly confounding expanded clonotype changes. A greater number of naive CD4+ cells and higher diversity distinguished long-lived donors from aged donors.

This clonotype was recorded a few times. As yet, its antigen is unknown. A second roughly 6 to 11 cycle PCR used barcoded and J-beta primers. Each cDNA molecule, via a template-switch adaptor with 12 random nucleotides, was tagged. TCRdb redid the calling of the 5' RACE reads with MiXCR, one entry per CDR3 protein. Among around 600,000 distinct CDR3 sequences, 47% were seen once, and the ten largest hold around 24%. The CDR3 runs to 10 residues. The V gene's germline CDR1 is MDHEN and CDR2 SYDVKM. Trimming removed 8 bases at V and 5 bases at J, with 5 bases between. This receptor was taken from a man of 80 years or more in good health. Sequencing was done on a sample of blood. This chain joins TRBV28 and TRBJ2-3; D is uncertain. This CDR3 is CASFGDTQYF. DNA for the CDR3: TGTGCCAGCTTTGGAGATACGCAGTATTTT.